This T cell receptor (beta chain) was sequenced during a study of cytomegalovirus exposure and HLA in healthy donors. The study, taken as a whole, reports: There were a few CMV-associated chains whose specificity for CMV antigens was confirmed in vitro. Accounts indicate the classifier identified cytomegalovirus status with strong specificity and sensitivity. Associated with cytomegalovirus, according to the listing, were fewer than 200 TCR beta chains. According to a subsequent analysis, TCR clusters from the first cohort were inclined to appear together in the 120 validation repertoires.

Concerning this clone: Its antigen is unknown.

The germline V gene has CDR1 SQVTM and CDR2 ANQGSEA. This CDR3 comprises 13 residues. The V end was cut by 6 bases, the J end by 2 bases, with 13 bases between. The table came from immunoSEQ multiplex PCR; TCRdb's copy has only in-frame clones and leaves some out. The sample has roughly 60,000 clones, over 85% seen once. This clonotype originated in a woman younger than 30 in good health and CMV-seropositive. The chain has TRBV29-1 and TRBJ2-5; D perhaps matches TRBD2 (6 bases). The sequencing input was PBMCs. CDR3 nucleotide sequence: TGCAGCGTGGGGGGTCCGCGGCAAGAGACCCAGTACTTC. Translating it yields CSVGGPRQETQYF.